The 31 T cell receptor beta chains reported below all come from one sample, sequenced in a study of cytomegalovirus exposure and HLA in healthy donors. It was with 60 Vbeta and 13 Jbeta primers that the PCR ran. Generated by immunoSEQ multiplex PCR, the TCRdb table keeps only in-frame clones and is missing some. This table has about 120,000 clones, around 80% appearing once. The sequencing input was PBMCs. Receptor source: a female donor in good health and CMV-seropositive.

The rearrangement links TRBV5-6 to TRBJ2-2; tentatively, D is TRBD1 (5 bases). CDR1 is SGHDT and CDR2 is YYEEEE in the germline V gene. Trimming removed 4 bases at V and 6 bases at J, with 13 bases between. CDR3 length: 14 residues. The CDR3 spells CASSPQVGAGELFF. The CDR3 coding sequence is TGTGCCAGCAGCCCCCAAGTAGGGGCCGGGGAGCTGTTTTTT.

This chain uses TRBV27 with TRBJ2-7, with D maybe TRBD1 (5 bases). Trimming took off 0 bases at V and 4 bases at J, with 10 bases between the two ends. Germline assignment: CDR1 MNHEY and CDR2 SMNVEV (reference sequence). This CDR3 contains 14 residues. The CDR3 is CASSLSAGWYEQYF. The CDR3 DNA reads TGTGCCAGCAGTTTATCGGCAGGGTGGTACGAGCAGTACTTC.

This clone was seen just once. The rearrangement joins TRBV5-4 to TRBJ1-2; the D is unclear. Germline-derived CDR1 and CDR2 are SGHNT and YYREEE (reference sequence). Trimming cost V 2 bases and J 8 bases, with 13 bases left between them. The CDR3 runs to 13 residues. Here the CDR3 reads CASSLSRGWGYTF. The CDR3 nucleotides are TGTGCCAGCAGCTTATCCCGCGGGTGGGGCTACACCTTC.

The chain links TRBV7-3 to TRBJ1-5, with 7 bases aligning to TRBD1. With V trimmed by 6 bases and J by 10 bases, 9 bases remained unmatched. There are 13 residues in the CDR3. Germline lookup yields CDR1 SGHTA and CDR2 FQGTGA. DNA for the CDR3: TGTGCCAGCAGGCCGACAGGGAACGGACCCCAGCATTTT. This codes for CASRPTGNGPQHF.

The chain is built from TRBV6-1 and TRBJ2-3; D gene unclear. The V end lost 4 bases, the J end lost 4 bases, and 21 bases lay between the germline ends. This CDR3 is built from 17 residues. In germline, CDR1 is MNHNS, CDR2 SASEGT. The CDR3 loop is CASSASTSAGRSDTQYF. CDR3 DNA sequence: TGTGCCAGCAGTGCCTCGACTTCCGCCGGCCGATCAGATACGCAGTATTTT.

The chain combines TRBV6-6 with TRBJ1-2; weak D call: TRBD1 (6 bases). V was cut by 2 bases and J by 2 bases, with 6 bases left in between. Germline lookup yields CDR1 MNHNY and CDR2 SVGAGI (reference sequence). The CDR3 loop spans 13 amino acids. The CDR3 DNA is TGTGCCAGCAGTTACGGACAGAACTATGGCTACACCTTC. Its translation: CASSYGQNYGYTF.

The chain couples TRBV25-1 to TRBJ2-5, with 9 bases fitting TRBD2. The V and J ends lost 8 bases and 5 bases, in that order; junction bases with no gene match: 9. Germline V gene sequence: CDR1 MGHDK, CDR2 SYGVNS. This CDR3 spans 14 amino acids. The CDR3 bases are TGTGCCAGCGCCCAGGGGACTAGCTGGGAGACCCAGTACTTC. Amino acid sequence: CASAQGTSWETQYF.

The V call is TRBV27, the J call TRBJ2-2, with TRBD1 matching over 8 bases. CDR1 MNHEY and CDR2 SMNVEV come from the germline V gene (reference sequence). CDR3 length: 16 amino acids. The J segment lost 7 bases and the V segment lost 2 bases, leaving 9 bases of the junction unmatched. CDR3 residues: CASSLPGGEGIGELFF. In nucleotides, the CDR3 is TGTGCCAGCAGTTTACCAGGGGGCGAGGGGATCGGGGAGCTGTTTTTT.

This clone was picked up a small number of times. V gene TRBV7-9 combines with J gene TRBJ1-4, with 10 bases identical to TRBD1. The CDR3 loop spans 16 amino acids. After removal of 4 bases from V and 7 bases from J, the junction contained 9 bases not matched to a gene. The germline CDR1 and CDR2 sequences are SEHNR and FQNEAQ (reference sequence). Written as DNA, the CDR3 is TGTGCCAGCAGCTCGGGACAGGGGTTAGGAACTGAAAAACTGTTTTTT. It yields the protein CASSSGQGLGTEKLFF. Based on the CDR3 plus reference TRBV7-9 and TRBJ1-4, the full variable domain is DTGVSQNPRHKITKRGQNVTFRCDPISEHNRLYWYRQTLGQGPEFLTYFQNEAQLEKSRLLSDRFSAERPKGSFSTLEIQRTEQGDSAMYLCASSSGQGLGTEKLFFGSGTQLSVL.

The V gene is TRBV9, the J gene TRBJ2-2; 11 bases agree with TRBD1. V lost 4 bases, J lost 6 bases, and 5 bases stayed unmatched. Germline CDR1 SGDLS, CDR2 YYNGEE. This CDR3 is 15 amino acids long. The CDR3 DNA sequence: TGTGCCAGCAGCCCGAGGACAGGGGGCTCCGGGGAGCTGTTTTTT. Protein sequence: CASSPRTGGSGELFF.

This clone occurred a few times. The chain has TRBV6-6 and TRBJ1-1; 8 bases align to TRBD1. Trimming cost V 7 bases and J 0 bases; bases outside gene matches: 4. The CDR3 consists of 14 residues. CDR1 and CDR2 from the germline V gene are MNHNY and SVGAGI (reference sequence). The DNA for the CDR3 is TGTGCCAGCAAAAGGGGACAGGTGAACACTGAAGCTTTCTTT. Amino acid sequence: CASKRGQVNTEAFF.

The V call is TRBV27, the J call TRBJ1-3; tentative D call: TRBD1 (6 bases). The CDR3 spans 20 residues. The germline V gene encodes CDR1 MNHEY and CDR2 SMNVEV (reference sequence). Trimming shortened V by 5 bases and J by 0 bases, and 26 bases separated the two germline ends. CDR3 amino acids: CASSNTPTGTHRFSGNTIYF. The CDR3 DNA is TGTGCCAGCAGTAATACGCCTACCGGGACACACCGTTTCTCTGGAAACACCATATATTTT.

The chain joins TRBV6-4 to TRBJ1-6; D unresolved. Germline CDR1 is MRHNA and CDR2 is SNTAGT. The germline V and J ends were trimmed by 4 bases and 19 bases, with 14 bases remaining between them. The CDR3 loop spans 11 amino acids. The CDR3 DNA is TGTGCCAGCAGTGCCCACTTAAATCGGCACTTT. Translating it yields CASSAHLNRHF.

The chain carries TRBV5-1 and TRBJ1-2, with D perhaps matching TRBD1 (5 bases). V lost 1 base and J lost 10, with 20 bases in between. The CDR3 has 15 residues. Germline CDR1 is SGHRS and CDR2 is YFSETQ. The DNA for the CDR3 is TGCGCCAGCAGCTTGACAGGAACTTGGCAGGCCCACTACACCTTC. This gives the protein CASSLTGTWQAHYTF.

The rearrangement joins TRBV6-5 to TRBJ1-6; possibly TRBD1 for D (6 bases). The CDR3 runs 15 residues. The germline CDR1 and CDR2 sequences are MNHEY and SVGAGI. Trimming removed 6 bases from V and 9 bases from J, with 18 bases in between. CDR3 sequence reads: CASSDRSYALSPLHF. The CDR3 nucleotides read TGTGCCAGCAGCGACAGGTCGTATGCCCTTTCACCCCTCCACTTT.

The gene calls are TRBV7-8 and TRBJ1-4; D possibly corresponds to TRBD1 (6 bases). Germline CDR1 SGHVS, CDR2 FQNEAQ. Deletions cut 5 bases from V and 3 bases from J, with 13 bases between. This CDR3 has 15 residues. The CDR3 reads CASSPRTAPNEKLFF. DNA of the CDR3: TGTGCCAGCAGCCCCAGGACAGCTCCTAATGAAAAACTGTTTTTT. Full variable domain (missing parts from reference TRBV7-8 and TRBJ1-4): GAGVSQSPRYKVAKRGQDVALRCDPISGHVSLFWYQQALGQGPEFLTYFQNEAQLDKSGLPSDRFFAERPEGSVSTLKIQRTQQEDSAVYLCASSPRTAPNEKLFFGSGTQLSVL.

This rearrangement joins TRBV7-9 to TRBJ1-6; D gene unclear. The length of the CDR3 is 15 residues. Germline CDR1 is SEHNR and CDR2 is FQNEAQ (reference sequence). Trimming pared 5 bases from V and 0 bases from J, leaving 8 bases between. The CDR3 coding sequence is TGTGCCAGCAGCAGTCGGAGCTCCTATAATTCACCCCTCCACTTT. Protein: CASSSRSSYNSPLHF.

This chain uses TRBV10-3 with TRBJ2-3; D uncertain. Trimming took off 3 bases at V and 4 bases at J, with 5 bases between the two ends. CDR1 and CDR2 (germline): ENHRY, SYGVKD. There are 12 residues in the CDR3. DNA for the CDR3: TGTGCCATCAGTGAAGAGTCAGATACGCAGTATTTT. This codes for CAISEESDTQYF.

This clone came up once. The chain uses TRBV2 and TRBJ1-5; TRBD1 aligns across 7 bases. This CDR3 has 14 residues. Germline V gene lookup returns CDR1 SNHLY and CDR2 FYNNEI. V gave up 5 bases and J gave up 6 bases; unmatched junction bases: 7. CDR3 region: CASSTTGTGQPQHF. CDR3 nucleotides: TGTGCCAGCAGTACGACAGGGACCGGTCAGCCCCAGCATTTT.

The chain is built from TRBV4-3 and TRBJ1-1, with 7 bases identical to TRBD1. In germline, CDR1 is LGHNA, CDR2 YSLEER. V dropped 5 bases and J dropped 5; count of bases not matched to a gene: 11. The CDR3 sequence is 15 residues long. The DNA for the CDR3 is TGCGCCAGCAGCTTGGAGGGGGCTGGGGAAACTGAAGCTTTCTTT. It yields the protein CASSLEGAGETEAFF.

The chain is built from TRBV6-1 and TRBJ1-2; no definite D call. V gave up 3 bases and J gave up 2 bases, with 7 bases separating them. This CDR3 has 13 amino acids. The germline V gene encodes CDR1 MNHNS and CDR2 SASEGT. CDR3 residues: CASSDLQNYGYTF. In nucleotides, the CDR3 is TGTGCCAGCAGTGACTTACAGAACTATGGCTACACCTTC.

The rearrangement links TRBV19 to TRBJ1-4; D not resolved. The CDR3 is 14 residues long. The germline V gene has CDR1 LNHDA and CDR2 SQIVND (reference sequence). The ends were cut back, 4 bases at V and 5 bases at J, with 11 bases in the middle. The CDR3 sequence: CASSRKRENEKLFF. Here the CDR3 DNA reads TGTGCCAGTAGTAGAAAAAGAGAAAATGAAAAACTGTTTTTT.

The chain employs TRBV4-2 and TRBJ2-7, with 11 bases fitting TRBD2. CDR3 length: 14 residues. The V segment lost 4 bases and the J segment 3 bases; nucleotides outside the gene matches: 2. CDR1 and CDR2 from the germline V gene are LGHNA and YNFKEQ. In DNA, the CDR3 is TGTGCCAGCAGCCCGGGACTAGCGGACTACGAGCAGTACTTC. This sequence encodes CASSPGLADYEQYF.

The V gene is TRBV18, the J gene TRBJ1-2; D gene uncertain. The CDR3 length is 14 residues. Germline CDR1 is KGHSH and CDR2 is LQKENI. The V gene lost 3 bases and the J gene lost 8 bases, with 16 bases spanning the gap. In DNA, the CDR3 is TGTGCCAGCTCACCCGGGGAAATAAATCGCGGCTACACCTTC. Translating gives CASSPGEINRGYTF.

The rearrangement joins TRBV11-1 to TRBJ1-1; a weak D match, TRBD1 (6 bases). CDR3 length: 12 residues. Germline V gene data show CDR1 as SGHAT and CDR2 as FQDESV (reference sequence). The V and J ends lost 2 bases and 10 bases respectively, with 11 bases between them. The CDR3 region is CASSLSGQGAFF. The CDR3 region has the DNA TGTGCCAGCAGCTTATCGGGACAAGGAGCTTTCTTT.

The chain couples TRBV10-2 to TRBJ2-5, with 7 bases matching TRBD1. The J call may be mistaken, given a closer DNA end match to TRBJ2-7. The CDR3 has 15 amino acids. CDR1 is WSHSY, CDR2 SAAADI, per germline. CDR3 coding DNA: TGCGCCAGCAGTGGGACAGGAAGACCTACCTACGAGCAGTACTTC. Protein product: CASSGTGRPTYEQYF.

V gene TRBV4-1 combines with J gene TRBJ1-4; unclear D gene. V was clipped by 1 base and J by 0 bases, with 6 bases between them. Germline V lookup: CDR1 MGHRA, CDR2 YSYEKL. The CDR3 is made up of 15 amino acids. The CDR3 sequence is CASSQAFATNEKLFF. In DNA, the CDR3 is TGCGCCAGCAGCCAAGCGTTTGCAACTAATGAAAAACTGTTTTTT.

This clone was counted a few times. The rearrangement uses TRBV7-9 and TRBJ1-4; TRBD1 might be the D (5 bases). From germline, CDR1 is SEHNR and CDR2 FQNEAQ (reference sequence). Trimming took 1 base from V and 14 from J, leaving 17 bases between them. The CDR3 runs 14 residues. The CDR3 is CASSLEGLTSILFF. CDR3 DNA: TGTGCCAGCAGCTTAGAGGGACTGACCTCGATTCTGTTTTTT.

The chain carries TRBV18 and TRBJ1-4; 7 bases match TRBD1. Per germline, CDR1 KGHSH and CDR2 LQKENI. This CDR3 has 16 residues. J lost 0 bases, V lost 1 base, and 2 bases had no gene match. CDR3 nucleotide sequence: TGTGCCAGCTCACCACAGGGGGCAGCAACTAATGAAAAACTGTTTTTT. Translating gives CASSPQGAATNEKLFF.

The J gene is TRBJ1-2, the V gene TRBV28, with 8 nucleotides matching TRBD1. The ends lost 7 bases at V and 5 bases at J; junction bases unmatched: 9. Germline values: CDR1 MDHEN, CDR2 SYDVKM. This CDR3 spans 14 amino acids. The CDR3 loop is CASIPGGEIYGYTF. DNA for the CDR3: TGTGCCAGCATCCCAGGGGGCGAGATATATGGCTACACCTTC.

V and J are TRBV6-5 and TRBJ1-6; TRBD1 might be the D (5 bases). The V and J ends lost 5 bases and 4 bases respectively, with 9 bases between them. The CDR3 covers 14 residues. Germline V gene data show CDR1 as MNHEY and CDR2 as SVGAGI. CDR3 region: CASSAQGYNSPLHF. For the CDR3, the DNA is TGTGCCAGCAGTGCGCAGGGTTATAATTCACCCCTCCACTTT.